This TCR beta chain comes out of a study of blood T cell repertoires in COVID-19. Across the study: Samples came from the United States, Italy and Spain, spanning acute and convalescent COVID-19.

Original data processing: Amplifying reference gene primers gave estimates of nucleated cell counts. Profiled with immunoSEQ multiplex PCR; TCRdb holds only in-frame clones, not every one. V, J and clone size derive from that table, while D and trimming were established from the DNA sequence. Here the sample spans 250,000 or so clones, approximately 90% being singletons. V was trimmed by 1 base and J by 5 bases, leaving 8 bases between them. Germline CDR1 reads SGHNT; CDR2 reads YENEEA. The CDR3 spans 13 residues. This receptor was taken from a woman aged 40 to 50 who had recovered from COVID-19. The chain couples TRBV11-3 to TRBJ2-5; D might be TRBD2 (5 bases). Source material: peripheral blood. The CDR3 nucleotides are TGTGCCAGCAGCTTAGTACTAGGGGAGACCCAGTACTTC. Translation gives CASSLVLGETQYF.